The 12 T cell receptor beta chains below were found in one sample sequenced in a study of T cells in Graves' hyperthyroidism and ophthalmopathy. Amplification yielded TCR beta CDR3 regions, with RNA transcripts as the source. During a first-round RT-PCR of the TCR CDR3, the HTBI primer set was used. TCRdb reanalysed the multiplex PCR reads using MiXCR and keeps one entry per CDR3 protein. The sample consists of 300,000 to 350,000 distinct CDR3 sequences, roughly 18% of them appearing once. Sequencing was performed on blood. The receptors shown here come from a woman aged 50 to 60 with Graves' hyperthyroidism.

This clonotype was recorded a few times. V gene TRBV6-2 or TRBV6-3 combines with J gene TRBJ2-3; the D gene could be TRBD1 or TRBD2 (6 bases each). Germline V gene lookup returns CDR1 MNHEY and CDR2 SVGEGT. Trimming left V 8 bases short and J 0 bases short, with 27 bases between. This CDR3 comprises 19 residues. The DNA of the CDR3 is TGTGCCAGCGGGGGCGTTTCGGGGGTATTCTTCGCTAGCACAGATACGCAGTATTTT. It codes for CASGGVSGVFFASTDTQYF.

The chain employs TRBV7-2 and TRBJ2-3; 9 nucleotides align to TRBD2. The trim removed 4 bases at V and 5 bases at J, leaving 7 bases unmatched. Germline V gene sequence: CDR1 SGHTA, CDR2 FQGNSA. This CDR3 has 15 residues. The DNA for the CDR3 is TGTGCCAGCAGCTCCCTAGCGGGGCCGGAAGATACGCAGTATTTT. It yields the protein CASSSLAGPEDTQYF.

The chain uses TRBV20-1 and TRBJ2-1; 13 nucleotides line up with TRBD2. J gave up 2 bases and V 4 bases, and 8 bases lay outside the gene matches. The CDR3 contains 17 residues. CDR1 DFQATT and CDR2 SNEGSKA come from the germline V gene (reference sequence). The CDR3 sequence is CSAIRLAGGTPYNEQFF. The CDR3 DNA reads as TGCAGTGCTATACGACTAGCGGGAGGTACCCCCTACAATGAGCAGTTCTTC.

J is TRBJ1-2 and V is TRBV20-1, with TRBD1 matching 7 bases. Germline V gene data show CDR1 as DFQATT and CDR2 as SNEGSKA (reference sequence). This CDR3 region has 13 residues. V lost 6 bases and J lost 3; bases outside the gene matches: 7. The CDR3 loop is CSAAAGTDYGYTF. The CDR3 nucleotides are TGCAGTGCAGCCGCTGGGACAGACTATGGCTACACCTTC.

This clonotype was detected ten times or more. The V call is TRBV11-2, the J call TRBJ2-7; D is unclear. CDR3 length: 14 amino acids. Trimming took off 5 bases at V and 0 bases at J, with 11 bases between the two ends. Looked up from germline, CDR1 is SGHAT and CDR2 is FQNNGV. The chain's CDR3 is CASSPWSPSYEQYF. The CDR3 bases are TGTGCCAGCAGCCCCTGGTCCCCCTCCTACGAGCAGTACTTC.

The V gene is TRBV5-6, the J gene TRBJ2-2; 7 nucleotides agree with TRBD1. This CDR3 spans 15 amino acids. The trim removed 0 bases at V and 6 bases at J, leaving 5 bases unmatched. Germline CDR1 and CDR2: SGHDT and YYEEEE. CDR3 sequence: CASSLGTGVAGELFF. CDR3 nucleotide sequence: TGTGCCAGCAGCTTGGGAACAGGGGTTGCCGGGGAGCTGTTTTTT. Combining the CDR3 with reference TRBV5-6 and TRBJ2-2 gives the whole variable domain DAGVTQSPTHLIKTRGQQVTLRCSPKSGHDTVSWYQQALGQGPQFIFQYYEEEERQRGNFPDRFSGHQFPNYSSELNVNALLLGDSALYLCASSLGTGVAGELFFGEGSRLTVL.

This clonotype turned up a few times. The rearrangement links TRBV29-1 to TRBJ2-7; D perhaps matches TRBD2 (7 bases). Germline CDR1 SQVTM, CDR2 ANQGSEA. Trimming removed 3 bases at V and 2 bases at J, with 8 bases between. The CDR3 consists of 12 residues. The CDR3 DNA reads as TGCAGCGTTGAGGGGGGGCCCTACGAGCAGTACTTC. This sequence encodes CSVEGGPYEQYF.

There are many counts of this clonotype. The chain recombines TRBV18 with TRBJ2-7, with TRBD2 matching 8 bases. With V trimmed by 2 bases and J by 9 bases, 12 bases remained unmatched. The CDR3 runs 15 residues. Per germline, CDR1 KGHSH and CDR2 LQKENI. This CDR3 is CASSPDSLAGPGQYF. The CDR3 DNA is TGTGCCAGCTCACCAGATAGTCTAGCGGGTCCGGGGCAGTACTTC.

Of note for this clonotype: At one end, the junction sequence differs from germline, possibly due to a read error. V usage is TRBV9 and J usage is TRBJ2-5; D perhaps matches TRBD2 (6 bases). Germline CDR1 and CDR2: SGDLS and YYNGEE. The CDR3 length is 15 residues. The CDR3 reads CASSVRGGSQEAQYF. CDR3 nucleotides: TGTGCCAGCAGCGTAAGAGGAGGGTCCCAAGAGGCCCAGTACTTC.

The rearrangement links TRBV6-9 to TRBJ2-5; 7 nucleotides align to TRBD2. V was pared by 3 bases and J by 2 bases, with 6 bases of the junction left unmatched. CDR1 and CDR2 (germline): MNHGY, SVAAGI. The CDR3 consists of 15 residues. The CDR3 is CASSYGASGQETQYF. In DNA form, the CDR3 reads TGTGCCAGCAGTTACGGAGCTAGCGGACAAGAGACCCAGTACTTC.

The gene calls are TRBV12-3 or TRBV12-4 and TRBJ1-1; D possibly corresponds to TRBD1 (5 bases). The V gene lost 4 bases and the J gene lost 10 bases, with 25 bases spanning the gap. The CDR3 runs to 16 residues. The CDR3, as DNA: TGTGCCAGCAGTTCATCCCTGGGGCACCCGGGGTCAGGAGCTTTCTTT. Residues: CASSSSLGHPGSGAFF.

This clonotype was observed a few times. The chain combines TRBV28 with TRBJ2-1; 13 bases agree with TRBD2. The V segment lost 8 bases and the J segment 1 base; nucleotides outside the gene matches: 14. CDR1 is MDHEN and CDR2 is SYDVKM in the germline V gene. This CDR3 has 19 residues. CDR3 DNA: TGTGCCAGCGGCGGACTAGCGGGGGATAAGAGGGGTTCCTACAATGAGCAGTTCTTC. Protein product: CASGGLAGDKRGSYNEQFF.